This passage covers 18 T cell receptor beta chains from one sample sequenced in a study of blood T cell repertoires in COVID-19. Measured with immunoSEQ multiplex PCR; TCRdb has only the in-frame clones, and not every one. The sample records roughly 200,000 clones, approximately 86% being singletons. The source material was PBMCs or T cells enriched from blood (not recorded which). These receptors were collected from a man aged 18 to 29 with acute COVID-19.

This chain links TRBV27 with TRBJ2-7; D is unclear. The germline CDR1 and CDR2 sequences are MNHEY and SMNVEV (reference sequence). The CDR3 runs 12 residues. V lost 10 bases, J lost 0 bases, and 10 bases lay in between. The chain's CDR3 is CATGHSSYEQYF. The CDR3 DNA reads as TGTGCCACCGGCCACAGCTCCTACGAGCAGTACTTC.

The chain couples TRBV21-1 to TRBJ2-7; the table's D call of TRBD1 was not tested on the DNA. TRBV21-1 is recorded as a pseudogene. CDR3 length equals 16 residues. CDR3 in amino acids: CASSPWAGRGLYEQYF. DNA for the CDR3: TGTGCCAGCAGCCCCTGGGCGGGCAGGGGGCTTTACGAGCAGTACTTC.

The chain is built from TRBV11-3 and TRBJ2-3, with D possibly TRBD2 on 6 matching bases. Trimming cost V 2 bases and J 8 bases, with 14 bases left between them. Germline V lookup: CDR1 SGHNT, CDR2 YENEEA. CDR3 length equals 14 residues. The CDR3 DNA reads as TGTGCCAGCAGCTTATACCAGGAGGGCGGTACGCAGTATTTT. It specifies CASSLYQEGGTQYF.

This chain joins TRBV18 and TRBJ1-1; no reliable D call. The CDR3 is 14 amino acids. Trimming left V 0 bases short and J 5 bases short, with 10 bases between. Germline V gene data show CDR1 as KGHSH and CDR2 as LQKENI. CDR3 in DNA: TGTGCCAGCTCACCACCGAACGGGTTAACTGAAGCTTTCTTT. This translates into CASSPPNGLTEAFF. Full variable domain (outside the CDR3, taken from reference TRBV18 and TRBJ1-1): NAGVMQNPRHLVRRRGQEARLRCSPMKGHSHVYWYRQLPEEGLKFMVYLQKENIIDESGMPKERFSAEFPKEGPSILRIQQVVRGDSAAYFCASSPPNGLTEAFFGQGTRLTVV.

V gene TRBV6-6 combines with J gene TRBJ2-1; TRBD2 agrees at 14 bases. This CDR3 is built from 23 residues. J lost 4 bases, V lost 5 bases, and 25 bases had no gene match. Germline V gene sequence: CDR1 MNHNY, CDR2 SVGAGI (reference sequence). In DNA form, the CDR3 reads TGTGCCAGCAGTCTGACAGGATCATTGGAGGAGACTAGCGGGAGGGCCTCGTACAATGAGCAGTTCTTC. Translated: CASSLTGSLEETSGRASYNEQFF.

The table lists this clone with a count of one. The J gene is TRBJ2-7, the V gene TRBV5-1; D may be TRBD2 (5 bases). V shed 0 bases and J shed 3 bases, with 10 bases lying between them. This CDR3 contains 14 residues. Germline loops: CDR1 SGHRS, CDR2 YFSETQ. The CDR3 nucleotides are TGCGCCAGCAGCTTGGGTTTAGGGAGCTACGAGCAGTACTTC. It translates to CASSLGLGSYEQYF.

V and J are TRBV3-1 (or the pseudogene TRBV3-2) and TRBJ2-3; D gene uncertain. V shed 1 base and J shed 6 bases, with 8 bases lying between them. Germline CDR1 is LGHDT and CDR2 is YNNKEL (reference sequence). The CDR3 is made up of 13 amino acids. Here the CDR3 reads CASSQVIRDTQYF. CDR3 DNA: TGTGCCAGCAGCCAAGTAATCAGGGATACGCAGTATTTT.

The chain recombines TRBV18 with TRBJ1-6, with D hard to call. Trimming took off 3 bases at V and 6 bases at J, with 15 bases between the two ends. Germline values: CDR1 KGHSH, CDR2 LQKENI. CDR3 size: 16 residues. The CDR3 protein is CASSPNGGQTNSPLHF. The CDR3 DNA is TGTGCCAGCTCACCGAACGGTGGGCAGACTAATTCACCCCTCCACTTT.

The chain recombines TRBV5-8 with TRBJ2-3, with a tentative D call TRBD2 (6 bases). V gave up 4 bases and J gave up 0 bases, with 12 bases separating them. Looked up from germline, CDR1 is SGHTS and CDR2 is YDEGEE. The CDR3 totals 15 residues. The CDR3 sequence is CASSIGGFSTDTQYF. CDR3 coding DNA: TGTGCCAGCAGCATCGGAGGGTTTAGCACAGATACGCAGTATTTT.

The rearrangement joins TRBV6-5 to TRBJ2-5; 7 bases agree with TRBD1. V gave up 9 bases and J gave up 5 bases; unmatched junction bases: 9. The length of the CDR3 is 13 residues. Germline-derived CDR1 and CDR2 are MNHEY and SVGAGI. As DNA, the CDR3 is TGTGCCAGTAGAACAGGGGCGGTGGAGACCCAGTACTTC. It specifies CASRTGAVETQYF.

Comment on this clone: The junction and the germline gene differ at one end; a read error may be behind it. The chain couples TRBV7-7 to TRBJ2-1, with TRBD2 matching 12 bases. The CDR3 extends over 15 amino acids. The germline V gene encodes CDR1 SSHAT and CDR2 FNYEAQ (reference sequence). Here the CDR3 DNA reads TGTGCTAGCAGCTCCTCTAGCGGGAGGGGCTATGAGCAGTTCTTC. This sequence encodes CASSSSSGRGYEQFF.

This clone was detected only a few times. V is TRBV11-3 and J is TRBJ2-7; 9 bases map to TRBD1. The CDR3 spans 14 residues. The V gene's germline CDR1 is SGHNT and CDR2 YENEEA. The V segment lost 2 bases and the J segment 4 bases; nucleotides outside the gene matches: 3. Here the CDR3 DNA reads TGTGCCAGCAGCTTAACAGGGGGCAGGTACGAGCAGTACTTC. It translates to CASSLTGGRYEQYF.

The rearrangement uses TRBV24-1 and TRBJ2-5; a possible D gene is TRBD2 (6 bases). Looked up from germline, CDR1 is KGHDR and CDR2 is SFDVKD. Trimming left V 1 base short and J 1 base short, with 15 bases between. The CDR3 covers 17 residues. The CDR3: CATSDFSSGEFQETQYF. In DNA form, the CDR3 reads TGTGCCACCAGTGATTTTAGTTCGGGGGAGTTCCAAGAGACCCAGTACTTC.

The rearrangement joins TRBV28 to TRBJ2-2; D not resolved. Trimming pared 1 base from V and 2 bases from J, leaving 5 bases between. The CDR3 contains 14 residues. Germline CDR1 MDHEN, CDR2 SYDVKM. CDR3 sequence: CASSLSLNTGELFF. The DNA for the CDR3 is TGTGCCAGCAGTTTATCCCTTAACACCGGGGAGCTGTTTTTT. The variable domain in full, completed from reference TRBV28 and TRBJ2-2, reads DVKVTQSSRYLVKRTGEKVFLECVQDMDHENMFWYRQDPGLGLRLIYFSYDVKMKEKGDIPEGYSVSREKKERFSLILESASTNQTSMYLCASSLSLNTGELFFGEGSRLTVL.

The J gene is TRBJ2-7, the V gene TRBV11-2; weak D call: TRBD1 (6 bases). Germline CDR1 SGHAT, CDR2 FQNNGV. V dropped 6 bases and J dropped 3 bases, with 15 bases sitting between them. The CDR3 contains 14 residues. CDR3 protein: CASRPRDTHYEQYF. CDR3 nucleotide sequence: TGTGCCAGCAGGCCCCGGGACACCCACTACGAGCAGTACTTC.

V usage is TRBV28 and J usage is TRBJ2-7, with TRBD1 as a possible D gene (5 bases). The V end lost 6 bases, the J end lost 6 bases, and 18 bases lay between the germline ends. The length of the CDR3 is 14 residues. The germline V gene has CDR1 MDHEN and CDR2 SYDVKM. CDR3 sequence: CASRVPEGASEQYF. CDR3 nucleotides: TGTGCCAGCAGAGTCCCCGAAGGGGCAAGCGAGCAGTACTTC. The whole variable domain, remainder taken from reference TRBV28 and TRBJ2-7, is DVKVTQSSRYLVKRTGEKVFLECVQDMDHENMFWYRQDPGLGLRLIYFSYDVKMKEKGDIPEGYSVSREKKERFSLILESASTNQTSMYLCASRVPEGASEQYFGPGTRLTVT.

The sample holds many counts of this clone. This chain uses TRBV6-4 with TRBJ2-1; 9 positions match TRBD2. There are 15 residues in the CDR3. CDR1 is MRHNA, CDR2 SNTAGT, per germline. V was pared by 3 bases and J by 3 bases, with 3 bases of the junction left unmatched. CDR3 sequence (DNA): TGTGCCAGCAGTGAAGTAGCGGGAGACTACAATGAGCAGTTCTTC. As protein: CASSEVAGDYNEQFF.

The J gene is TRBJ2-7, the V gene TRBV7-8; 8 bases map to TRBD2. The CDR3 covers 14 residues. CDR1 is SGHVS and CDR2 is FQNEAQ in the germline V gene. The J segment lost 5 bases and the V segment lost 2 bases, leaving 5 bases of the junction unmatched. CDR3 coding DNA: TGTGCCAGCAGCTTACCGGGAGGGGCCGACGAGCAGTACTTC. This codes for CASSLPGGADEQYF.